One and the same sample provided the 23 T cell receptor beta chains below, sequenced in a study of OX40 agonist ivuxolimab in advanced cancers. Only in-frame clones appear in the TCRdb table, and some are missing; sequencing was by immunoSEQ multiplex PCR. The top ten hold about 0.33% of the sample, which has about 68,000 clones, about 90% seen once. This material consisted of CD4+ or CD8+ T cells sorted from blood, taken in a trial of the OX40 agonist ivuxolimab. Source of these receptors: an adult with an advanced solid tumor such as melanoma, head and neck, liver or kidney cancer.

This clone appeared a single time. The genes are TRBV10-3 and TRBJ1-1; 7 bases are shared with TRBD1. Germline CDR1 is ENHRY and CDR2 is SYGVKD. V lost 6 bases and J lost 4; bases outside the gene matches: 5. The CDR3 is 13 amino acids. This chain's CDR3 is CAIRQDRTTEAFF. CDR3 nucleotides: TGTGCCATCAGACAGGACAGGACCACTGAAGCTTTCTTT.

This clone occurred once. The chain is built from TRBV19 and TRBJ2-7; 9 nucleotides agree with TRBD1. The CDR3 has 14 amino acids. Germline loops: CDR1 LNHDA, CDR2 SQIVND (reference sequence). J gave up 4 bases and V 5 bases, and 6 bases lay outside the gene matches. The CDR3 loop reads CASSLRQGGYEQYF. The CDR3 DNA follows: TGTGCCAGTAGTCTCCGACAGGGGGGGTACGAGCAGTACTTC.

This clone was recorded once. V and J are TRBV29-1 and TRBJ2-5, with D perhaps matching TRBD2 (6 bases). The DNA end is more similar to TRBJ2-7, so the J call may be wrong. The CDR3 length is 12 residues. The V gene's germline CDR1 is SQVTM and CDR2 ANQGSEA. This CDR3 reads CSVGGGTYEQYF. The DNA for the CDR3 is TGCAGCGTTGGTGGGGGGACCTACGAGCAGTACTTC.

The V call is TRBV6-6, the J call TRBJ2-1, with 10 nucleotides matching TRBD1. Looked up from germline, CDR1 is MNHNY and CDR2 is SVGAGI (reference sequence). V lost 5 bases to trimming and J lost 1 base; unmatched junction nucleotides: 5. The CDR3 has 16 residues. For the CDR3, the DNA is TGTGCCAGCAGTAACAGACAGGGGGCTTCCTACAATGAGCAGTTCTTC. It specifies CASSNRQGASYNEQFF.

The V and J genes are TRBV11-2 and TRBJ1-4; D unresolved. CDR3 length equals 16 residues. Germline CDR1 SGHAT, CDR2 FQNNGV. V gave up 4 bases and J gave up 5 bases, with 17 bases separating them. The CDR3 spells CASSSHTAGRNEKLFF. Written as DNA, the CDR3 is TGTGCCAGCAGCTCCCACACAGCCGGAAGAAATGAAAAACTGTTTTTT.

This sequence joins TRBV7-6 and TRBJ2-7; possible D gene TRBD2, 6 bases. Germline CDR1 and CDR2: SGHVS and FNYEAQ. The V end was cut by 4 bases, the J end by 0 bases, with 16 bases between. The length of the CDR3 is 16 residues. Written as DNA, the CDR3 is TGTGCCAGCAGCTCCTACCGGGACTCCAGCTCCTACGAGCAGTACTTC. Protein product: CASSSYRDSSSYEQYF.

CDR3 in DNA: TGTGCCAGCCGAAGGACCTTCGAGTACTACAATGAGCAGTTCTTC. Its protein product is CASRRTFEYYNEQFF. The chain couples TRBV2 to TRBJ2-1, with D unresolved. Trimming took off 8 bases at V and 3 bases at J, with 17 bases between the two ends. CDR1 and CDR2 from the germline V gene are SNHLY and FYNNEI. The CDR3 is 15 amino acids. Variable domain in full (rest from reference TRBV2 and TRBJ2-1): EPEVTQTPSHQVTQMGQEVILRCVPISNHLYFYWYRQILGQKVEFLVSFYNNEISEKSEIFDDQFSVERPDGSNFTLKIRSTKLEDSAMYFCASRRTFEYYNEQFFGPGTRLTVL.

This chain connects TRBV7-2 to TRBJ2-2; 9 bases are shared with TRBD2. CDR1 is SGHTA, CDR2 FQGNSA, per germline. V shed 4 bases and J 6 bases; nucleotides not matched to a gene: 9. The CDR3 contains 16 residues. The CDR3 spells CASSSGSGRSAGELFF. As DNA, the CDR3 is TGTGCCAGCAGCTCCGGTAGCGGGAGAAGCGCCGGGGAGCTGTTTTTT. Drawing the rest from reference TRBV7-2 and TRBJ2-2, the complete variable domain is GAGVSQSPSNKVTEKGKDVELRCDPISGHTALYWYRQSLGQGLEFLIYFQGNSAPDKSGLPSDRFSAERTGGSVSTLTIQRTQQEDSAVYLCASSSGSGRSAGELFFGEGSRLTVL.

The rearrangement links TRBV27 to TRBJ2-7; D is perhaps TRBD1 or TRBD2 (5 bases each). The germline V and J ends were trimmed by 5 bases and 0 bases, with 17 bases remaining between them. Germline V gene lookup returns CDR1 MNHEY and CDR2 SMNVEV (reference sequence). The CDR3 is made up of 16 amino acids. CDR3 in DNA: TGTGCCAGCAGTACAACTCGGGACGGATTCTCCTACGAGCAGTACTTC. Its protein product is CASSTTRDGFSYEQYF.

This sequence joins TRBV28 and TRBJ1-2; D may be TRBD1 (6 bases). CDR3 length: 14 amino acids. Germline CDR1 and CDR2: MDHEN and SYDVKM. Between the trimmed V and J ends, which lost 8 bases and 7 bases, there was a span of 20 bases. For the CDR3, the DNA is TGTGCCAGCGACACACAGGGAACGGTTCGTGGCTACACCTTC. Protein product: CASDTQGTVRGYTF.

The rearrangement uses TRBV7-9 and TRBJ2-3; D call uncertain. This CDR3 region has 16 residues. Trimming cost V 1 base and J 3 bases, with 14 bases left between them. Per the germline V gene, CDR1 is SEHNR and CDR2 is FQNEAQ (reference sequence). This CDR3 is CASSLGSSASTDTQYF. The CDR3 DNA reads as TGTGCCAGCAGCTTAGGAAGTTCCGCATCGACAGATACGCAGTATTTT. The variable domain in full, completed from reference TRBV7-9 and TRBJ2-3, reads DTGVSQNPRHKITKRGQNVTFRCDPISEHNRLYWYRQTLGQGPEFLTYFQNEAQLEKSRLLSDRFSAERPKGSFSTLEIQRTEQGDSAMYLCASSLGSSASTDTQYFGPGTRLTVL.

V is TRBV13 and J is TRBJ2-1, with unresolved D. The CDR3 runs 12 residues. CDR1 PRHDT and CDR2 FYEKMQ come from the germline V gene (reference sequence). Between the trimmed V and J ends, which lost 5 bases and 12 bases, there was a span of 14 bases. The CDR3 DNA follows: TGTGCCAGCAGCCCGGCATCATATGGGCAGTTCTTC. It codes for CASSPASYGQFF. The full variable domain, rest sourced from reference TRBV13 and TRBJ2-1, is AAGVIQSPRHLIKEKRETATLKCYPIPRHDTVYWYQQGPGQDPQFLISFYEKMQSDKGSIPDRFSAQQFSDYHSELNMSSLELGDSALYFCASSPASYGQFFGPGTRLTVL.

This rearrangement joins TRBV7-8 to TRBJ2-7, with D possibly being TRBD2 (5 bases). This CDR3 is built from 13 residues. Germline V CDR1 and CDR2: SGHVS, FQNEAQ. V gave up 3 bases and J gave up 3 bases, with 9 bases separating them. The CDR3 here is CASSFRGIYEQYF. The DNA for the CDR3 is TGTGCCAGCAGCTTCCGGGGTATCTACGAGCAGTACTTC.

This clone was counted a single time. The chain is built from TRBV2 and TRBJ1-2; D not resolved. Germline V lookup: CDR1 SNHLY, CDR2 FYNNEI. V dropped 1 base and J dropped 6 bases, with 6 bases sitting between them. The CDR3 is 12 amino acids. CDR3 sequence reads: CASSEGRDGYTF. The DNA of the CDR3 is TGTGCCAGCAGTGAAGGGCGGGATGGCTACACCTTC.

The chain combines TRBV2 with TRBJ2-2, with 9 bases lining up with TRBD1. Unmatched junction bases numbered 4, after V lost 8 bases and J lost 0 bases. The CDR3 is 15 amino acids. Germline assignment: CDR1 SNHLY and CDR2 FYNNEI. The CDR3 DNA is TGTGCCAGCGGAGGACAGGGGTCGAACACCGGGGAGCTGTTTTTT. The encoded protein is CASGGQGSNTGELFF.

V usage is TRBV29-1 and J usage is TRBJ1-1; 8 bases are a match to TRBD1. The ends lost 6 bases at V and 4 bases at J; junction bases unmatched: 7. CDR3 length equals 13 residues. From germline, CDR1 is SQVTM and CDR2 ANQGSEA. The CDR3 spells CSVRQGLGTEAFF. Here the CDR3 DNA reads TGCAGCGTCCGACAGGGGTTGGGCACTGAAGCTTTCTTT.

This clone was found once. The rearrangement joins TRBV25-1 to TRBJ2-3; D unclear. Trimming removed 3 bases at V and 2 bases at J, with 9 bases between. Germline CDR1 and CDR2: MGHDK and SYGVNS. This CDR3 region has 14 residues. The chain's CDR3 is CASSDARITDTQYF. The CDR3, as DNA: TGTGCCAGCAGTGACGCGCGAATCACAGATACGCAGTATTTT.

The chain combines TRBV28 with TRBJ1-3; D uncertain. Trimming took 5 bases from V and 0 from J, leaving 11 bases between them. Germline V gene lookup returns CDR1 MDHEN and CDR2 SYDVKM. CDR3 size: 15 residues. The DNA for the CDR3 is TGTGCCAGCAGTCCTGGACCGCTCTCTGGAAACACCATATATTTT. As protein: CASSPGPLSGNTIYF.

The chain combines TRBV19 with TRBJ2-2; 8 bases map to TRBD2. V shed 4 bases and J 0 bases; nucleotides not matched to a gene: 13. Germline CDR1 LNHDA, CDR2 SQIVND (reference sequence). This CDR3 region has 19 residues. CDR3 sequence (DNA): TGTGCCAGTAGTACCTACTTAGCGGGGAGAGCCGCGAACACCGGGGAGCTGTTTTTT. It specifies CASSTYLAGRAANTGELFF. The whole variable domain, remainder taken from reference TRBV19 and TRBJ2-2, is DGGITQSPKYLFRKEGQNVTLSCEQNLNHDAMYWYRQDPGQGLRLIYYSQIVNDFQKGDIAEGYSVSREKKESFPLTVTSAQKNPTAFYLCASSTYLAGRAANTGELFFGEGSRLTVL.

V gene TRBV2 combines with J gene TRBJ1-1; D might be TRBD1 (5 bases). The V gene lost 6 bases and the J gene lost 1 base, with 18 bases spanning the gap. Germline V gene sequence: CDR1 SNHLY, CDR2 FYNNEI. The CDR3 has 16 amino acids. The CDR3 loop is CASSSRVGGENTEAFF. CDR3 bases: TGTGCCAGCAGCTCCCGCGTGGGAGGGGAGAACACTGAAGCTTTCTTT.

The J gene is TRBJ2-7, the V gene TRBV5-1; D uncertain. V lost 3 bases to trimming and J lost 2 bases, with 9 bases between them. Germline V gene lookup returns CDR1 SGHRS and CDR2 YFSETQ. This CDR3 region has 13 residues. The CDR3 loop reads CASSSLSPYEQYF. The CDR3 nucleotides read TGCGCCAGCAGCTCACTATCTCCCTACGAGCAGTACTTC.

This rearrangement joins TRBV5-4 to TRBJ2-2, with TRBD2 matching over 11 bases. CDR3 length: 14 residues. Germline CDR1 and CDR2: SGHNT and YYREEE (reference sequence). Losses at the gene ends were 7 bases for V and 5 bases for J; bases not matched to a gene: 4. The CDR3 is CASGTSGSTGELFF. The CDR3 bases are TGTGCCAGCGGGACTAGCGGTTCTACCGGGGAGCTGTTTTTT.

This chain joins TRBV2 and TRBJ1-4; maybe TRBD1 (5 bases). The CDR3 runs 15 residues. Trimming stripped 5 bases from V and 3 bases from J, with 13 bases between. The V gene's germline CDR1 is SNHLY and CDR2 FYNNEI. The CDR3 DNA sequence: TGTGCCAGCAGTCCCGGGACTGCGCCTAATGAAAAACTGTTTTTT. This translates into CASSPGTAPNEKLFF.